Described below is a single T cell receptor (beta chain) sequence and its context. Its target is unknown. Amplification used 60 Vbeta primers and 13 Jbeta primers. Method: immunoSEQ multiplex PCR; TCRdb's copy keeps in-frame clones and lacks some. Of around 190,000 clones detected, around 80% appear once; the ten largest clones hold around 1.2%. The entry originates in a study of cytomegalovirus exposure and HLA in healthy donors. General study points: Earlier analysis looked at TCR beta V segments, and most were productive about 90% or about 30% of the time.

Trimming pared 4 bases from V and 5 bases from J, leaving 10 bases between. Germline loops: CDR1 MGHRA, CDR2 YSYEKL. The CDR3 is made up of 13 amino acids. Sequenced sample: PBMCs. This sequence was found in a girl aged 2 to 10 in good health and CMV-seropositive. This sequence joins TRBV4-1 and TRBJ2-3; no clear D. The CDR3 is CASSRTGGDTQYF. In DNA form, the CDR3 reads TGCGCCAGCAGCCGTACGGGTGGAGATACGCAGTATTTT.